These 8 T cell receptor beta chains originate from one sample sequenced in a study of blood T cell repertoires in COVID-19. Produced via immunoSEQ multiplex PCR; TCRdb's table is partial and in-frame only. Found here are roughly 100,000 clones, approximately 88% of them singletons; the top ten hold 8.5% to 14%. The sample consisted of peripheral blood. The receptors stem from an elderly man with acute or convalescent COVID-19.

The chain's CDR3 is CSVDGVGQSESYEQYF. The CDR3 DNA reads as TGCAGCGTTGACGGGGTGGGACAGTCGGAATCTTACGAGCAGTACTTC. The chain is built from TRBV29-1 and TRBJ2-7; 7 positions agree with TRBD1. V shed 3 bases, J shed 4 bases, and the junction held 15 bases outside the gene matches. This CDR3 has 16 amino acids. CDR1 is SQVTM, CDR2 ANQGSEA, per germline.

The V call is TRBV2, the J call TRBJ2-1; 12 bases match TRBD2. The V segment lost 7 bases and the J segment 4 bases; nucleotides outside the gene matches: 11. Germline CDR1 and CDR2: SNHLY and FYNNEI. This CDR3 spans 17 amino acids. The CDR3 loop is CASTPTGTSGFYNEQFF. The CDR3, as DNA: TGTGCCAGCACCCCAACGGGGACTAGCGGGTTTTACAATGAGCAGTTCTTC.

V is TRBV19 and J is TRBJ2-1, with 12 bases matching TRBD2. V lost 8 bases and J lost 0; bases outside the gene matches: 14. In germline, CDR1 is LNHDA, CDR2 SQIVND (reference sequence). The CDR3 loop spans 19 amino acids. The CDR3 DNA reads TGTGCCAGTTCTAGTCTAGCGGGAGGGCAGGGGAGCTCCTACAATGAGCAGTTCTTC. Translation: CASSSLAGGQGSSYNEQFF.

The chain employs TRBV5-1 and TRBJ2-5; D is unclear. The germline gives CDR1 SGHRS, CDR2 YFSETQ. The length of the CDR3 is 15 residues. V was shortened by 4 bases and J by 5 bases, with 18 bases between the two germline ends. The CDR3 loop reads CASSAASLSRETQYF. Written as DNA, the CDR3 is TGCGCCAGCAGCGCTGCCAGCCTTTCTAGGGAGACCCAGTACTTC.

This clone was recorded once. This chain joins TRBV5-1 and TRBJ2-7; D is ambiguous. The CDR3 extends over 11 amino acids. Trimming cost V 1 base and J 7 bases, with 6 bases left between them. Germline CDR1 and CDR2: SGHRS and YFSETQ. CDR3 protein: CASSLKSEQYF. The CDR3 nucleotides read TGCGCCAGCAGCTTGAAATCGGAGCAGTACTTC.

This chain links TRBV4-2 with TRBJ1-4; D possibly corresponds to TRBD1 (6 bases). Germline lookup yields CDR1 LGHNA and CDR2 YNFKEQ. V was clipped by 4 bases and J by 12 bases, with 24 bases between them. The CDR3 spans 16 residues. The DNA for the CDR3 is TGTGCCAGCAGCCCGGCGGCGGACAGCGATTTCGGGGAACTGTTTTTT. As protein: CASSPAADSDFGELFF.

The gene calls are TRBV7-2 and TRBJ1-6; D possibly corresponds to TRBD1 (6 bases). Germline V gene lookup returns CDR1 SGHTA and CDR2 FQGNSA. Trimming took off 5 bases at V and 6 bases at J, with 14 bases between the two ends. CDR3 length equals 15 residues. The CDR3 spells CASSPGTGINSPLHF. In nucleotides, the CDR3 is TGTGCCAGCAGCCCCGGTACAGGGATTAATTCACCCCTCCACTTT.

The chain links TRBV6-5 to TRBJ1-1; TRBD1 is a possible D gene (6 bases). The V gene lost 6 bases and the J gene lost 6 bases, with 17 bases spanning the gap. CDR3 size: 14 residues. Germline loops: CDR1 MNHEY, CDR2 SVGAGI. The chain's CDR3 is CASSPLQPGAEAFF. Written as DNA, the CDR3 is TGTGCCAGCAGCCCCCTCCAGCCAGGGGCTGAAGCTTTCTTT.